One and the same sample provided the 12 T cell receptor beta chains below, sequenced in a study of beta chain features in type 1 diabetes. The antigens of these receptors remain unknown. All of the isolated RNA was reverse transcribed, so expressed TCRB transcripts were sequenced. Sequencing used immunoSEQ multiplex PCR; TCRdb keeps in-frame clones, though not all of them. Among roughly 150,000 clones listed, 10% were seen once. Study-level points and caveats: A moderate, significant TCRB CDR3 shortening appeared in type 1 diabetes across four CD4+ subsets.

Sequencing was carried out using central memory CD4+ T cells from blood. The receptors stem from a man aged 25 to 40 with type 1 diabetes.

This clone was detected only a few times. This chain connects TRBV5-4 to TRBJ1-2; possible D gene TRBD1, 5 bases. Germline V gene data show CDR1 as SGHNT and CDR2 as YYREEE (reference sequence). The CDR3 consists of 12 residues. Trimming shortened V by 4 bases and J by 4 bases, and 8 bases separated the two germline ends. In nucleotides, the CDR3 is TGTGCCAGCAGCCCGGACACCTATGGCTACACCTTC. Its protein product is CASSPDTYGYTF.

This clone was observed a handful of times. The rearrangement links TRBV25-1 to TRBJ2-5; 7 bases match TRBD2. The CDR3 sequence is 11 residues long. V shed 8 bases, J shed 5 bases, and the junction held 2 bases outside the gene matches. Looked up from germline, CDR1 is MGHDK and CDR2 is SYGVNS. The CDR3 spells CASGEGETQYF. The CDR3, as DNA: TGTGCCAGCGGGGAGGGGGAGACCCAGTACTTC.

This chain connects TRBV7-2 to TRBJ1-4, with D unclear. The germline V gene encodes CDR1 SGHTA and CDR2 FQGNSA. The CDR3 runs to 17 residues. Trimming pared 7 bases from V and 0 bases from J, leaving 18 bases between. The CDR3 protein is CASTPLSGSTTNEKLFF. The CDR3 nucleotides read TGTGCCAGCACCCCGTTGTCAGGCTCTACAACTAATGAAAAACTGTTTTTT.

V gene TRBV6-6 combines with J gene TRBJ1-1, with D maybe TRBD1 (6 bases). V was cut by 6 bases and J by 3 bases, with 14 bases left in between. The CDR3 consists of 14 residues. The germline V gene has CDR1 MNHNY and CDR2 SVGAGI (reference sequence). The CDR3 reads CASRREGVDTEAFF. The CDR3 nucleotides are TGTGCCAGCAGGAGAGAGGGGGTGGACACTGAAGCTTTCTTT.

The V and J genes are TRBV27 and TRBJ2-5; 7 nucleotides match TRBD1. CDR1 and CDR2 from the germline V gene are MNHEY and SMNVEV (reference sequence). This CDR3 is 15 amino acids long. V lost 0 bases and J lost 5; bases outside the gene matches: 6. The CDR3 region is CASSLSRPDRETQYF. The CDR3 DNA is TGTGCCAGCAGTTTATCCCGACCGGACAGGGAGACCCAGTACTTC.

V is TRBV7-2 and J is TRBJ2-5; possible D gene TRBD2, 5 bases. CDR1 and CDR2 (germline): SGHTA, FQGNSA. Trimming stripped 5 bases from V and 5 bases from J, with 21 bases between. There are 16 residues in the CDR3. The DNA for the CDR3 is TGTGCCAGCAGCCCGTCTCCCGGGATAGGTGGCGAGACCCAGTACTTC. This codes for CASSPSPGIGGETQYF.

This clone was counted a few times. The chain recombines TRBV10-3 with TRBJ2-6, with 7 bases matching TRBD1. The CDR3 runs 19 residues. Germline lookup yields CDR1 ENHRY and CDR2 SYGVKD. The junction had 16 bases not matched to a gene; V was cut back by 8 bases and J by 0 bases. CDR3 DNA: TGTGCCATCGCCCCCCCACTCGGGACAGATCGCTCTGGGGCCAACGTCCTGACTTTC. Amino acids: CAIAPPLGTDRSGANVLTF.

This clone has only a few counts. The V gene is TRBV5-1, the J gene TRBJ2-3; D perhaps matches TRBD2 (6 bases). V was pared by 4 bases and J by 5 bases, with 20 bases between. Germline V gene data show CDR1 as SGHRS and CDR2 as YFSETQ. The CDR3 has 16 residues. CDR3: CASSPSTGRRGDTQYF. The CDR3, as DNA: TGCGCCAGCAGCCCATCCACGGGACGGAGGGGAGATACGCAGTATTTT.

This chain connects TRBV5-1 to TRBJ2-5; 7 nucleotides line up with TRBD1. This CDR3 region has 13 residues. The junction had 2 bases not matched to a gene; V was cut back by 4 bases and J by 2 bases. Germline CDR1 SGHRS, CDR2 YFSETQ. The DNA for the CDR3 is TGCGCCAGCAGCGGGGGACAGCAAGAGACCCAGTACTTC. Its translation: CASSGGQQETQYF.

This clone turned up a few times. The V and J genes are TRBV28 and TRBJ1-2; 8 bases align to TRBD1. Germline lookup yields CDR1 MDHEN and CDR2 SYDVKM. The length of the CDR3 is 15 residues. The V segment lost 2 bases and the J segment 6 bases; nucleotides outside the gene matches: 8. Written as DNA, the CDR3 is TGTGCCAGCAGTTTACCGACAGGGGTACGGGATGGCTACACCTTC. Protein: CASSLPTGVRDGYTF.

CDR3 in amino acids: CASSGGLGPYGYTF. The CDR3 DNA reads as TGTGCCAGCAGTGGCGGACTAGGGCCCTATGGCTACACCTTC. The rearrangement uses TRBV6-6 and TRBJ1-2, with D uncertain. CDR3 size: 14 residues. The germline gives CDR1 MNHNY, CDR2 SVGAGI (reference sequence). The germline V and J ends were trimmed by 5 bases and 4 bases, with 14 bases remaining between them.

The table lists this clone with a few counts. The rearrangement links TRBV11-2 to TRBJ2-1, with 8 bases matching TRBD2. CDR3 length equals 13 residues. Per the germline V gene, CDR1 is SGHAT and CDR2 is FQNNGV. Trimming at V came to 6 bases and at J to 5 bases, leaving 3 bases not matched to a gene. The CDR3 DNA sequence: TGTGCCAGCAGTTTTAGCGGGAACAATGAGCAGTTCTTC. As protein: CASSFSGNNEQFF.